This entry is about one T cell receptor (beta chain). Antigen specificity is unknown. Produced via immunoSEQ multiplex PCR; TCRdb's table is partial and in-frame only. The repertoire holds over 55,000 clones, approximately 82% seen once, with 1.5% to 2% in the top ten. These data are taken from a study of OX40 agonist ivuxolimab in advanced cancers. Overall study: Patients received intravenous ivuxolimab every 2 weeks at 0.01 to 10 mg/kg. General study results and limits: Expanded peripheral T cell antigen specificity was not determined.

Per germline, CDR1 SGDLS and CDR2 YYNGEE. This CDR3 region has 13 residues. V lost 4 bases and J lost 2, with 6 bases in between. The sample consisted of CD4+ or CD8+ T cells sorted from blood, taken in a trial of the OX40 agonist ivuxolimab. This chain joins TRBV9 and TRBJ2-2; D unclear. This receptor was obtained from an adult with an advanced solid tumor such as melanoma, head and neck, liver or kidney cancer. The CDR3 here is CASSPRNTGELFF. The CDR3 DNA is TGTGCCAGCAGCCCCCGAAACACCGGGGAGCTGTTTTTT.